The 18 T cell receptor beta chains below all came from one sample that was sequenced in a study of T-cell memory formation after mild COVID-19. TCRdb passed the 5' RACE reads through MiXCR, listing each CDR3 protein once. This sample has hundreds of thousands of distinct CDR3 sequences, with around a sixth found just once. The sample was PBMCs or a T cell subset sorted from them (not recorded which). The receptors come from an adult woman who had mild COVID-19 (a few samples of this study predate the infection). Cell type and time point are not known.

This clonotype has a handful of counts. The CDR3 reads CASSMGGHEQFF. CDR3 DNA sequence: TGTGCCAGTAGTATGGGAGGCCATGAGCAGTTCTTC. The chain combines TRBV19 with TRBJ2-1, with a possible D match to TRBD2 (6 bases). The CDR3 runs 12 residues. Trimming stripped 3 bases from V and 8 bases from J, with 8 bases between. Germline V gives CDR1 LNHDA, CDR2 SQIVND (reference sequence).

This clonotype was seen ten or more times. The rearrangement links TRBV10-3 to TRBJ2-5; the D call may be TRBD1 or TRBD2 (5 bases each). Germline V gene data show CDR1 as ENHRY and CDR2 as SYGVKD. The CDR3 is 14 amino acids. V lost 2 bases to trimming and J lost 5 bases, with 12 bases between them. The CDR3 spells CAISEGGSGETQYF. As DNA, the CDR3 is TGTGCCATCAGTGAGGGGGGAAGCGGCGAGACCCAGTACTTC.

The genes are TRBV30 and TRBJ1-2; D unclear. V lost 0 bases and J lost 4, with 9 bases in between. From germline, CDR1 is GTSNPN and CDR2 SVGIG (reference sequence). The CDR3 totals 13 residues. The CDR3 nucleotides are TGTGCCTGGAGTGTCGGGAGGGCCTATGGCTACACCTTC. Translated, it gives CAWSVGRAYGYTF.

Only a few counts were recorded for this clonotype. J is TRBJ2-1 and V is TRBV3-2; the listed D gene, TRBD1, was not tested against the DNA. TRBV3-2 is listed as a pseudogene. The CDR3 loop spans 18 amino acids. The chain's CDR3 is CASSQEEQTGATYNEQFF. CDR3 sequence (DNA): TGTGCCAGCAGCCAAGAGGAACAGACAGGGGCAACCTACAATGAGCAGTTCTTC.

In this sample, this clonotype turned up many times. V is TRBV7-2 and J is TRBJ1-6; D not resolved. Trimming removed 3 bases from V and 5 bases from J, with 8 bases in between. The germline gives CDR1 SGHTA, CDR2 FQGNSA. CDR3 length equals 14 residues. The CDR3 DNA sequence: TGTGCCAGCAGCTTCCAGTCTAATAATTCACCCCTCCACTTT. Its translation: CASSFQSNNSPLHF.

This clonotype was seen a few times. The chain has TRBV5-4 and TRBJ2-1, with 10 nucleotides matching TRBD2. Germline values: CDR1 SGHNT, CDR2 YYREEE (reference sequence). The CDR3 has 17 residues. Losses at the gene ends were 0 bases for V and 4 bases for J; bases not matched to a gene: 7. The CDR3 DNA reads as TGTGCCAGCAGCTTGGAAAGCGGGGGGGCCGCTTACAATGAGCAGTTCTTC. Encoded protein: CASSLESGGAAYNEQFF.

The CDR3 spells CASSQYRTSSYEQYF. DNA for the CDR3: TGTGCCAGCAGCCAATATAGGACTAGCTCCTACGAGCAGTACTTC. The chain has TRBV5-6 and TRBJ2-7, with 7 bases matching TRBD2. The germline V gene has CDR1 SGHDT and CDR2 YYEEEE. The CDR3 loop spans 15 amino acids. V was clipped by 4 bases and J by 0 bases; unmatched bases: 7. Based on the CDR3 plus reference TRBV5-6 and TRBJ2-7, the full variable domain is DAGVTQSPTHLIKTRGQQVTLRCSPKSGHDTVSWYQQALGQGPQFIFQYYEEEERQRGNFPDRFSGHQFPNYSSELNVNALLLGDSALYLCASSQYRTSSYEQYFGPGTRLTVT.

The chain couples TRBV6-1 to TRBJ1-1; 10 bases are a match to TRBD1. The V gene end was trimmed by 8 bases and the J gene end by 6 bases; junction bases not matched to a gene: 3. Germline V gene data show CDR1 as MNHNS and CDR2 as SASEGT. This CDR3 is built from 12 residues. DNA of the CDR3: TGTGCCAGCGGAGGACAGGGGGCTGAAGCTTTCTTT. This gives the protein CASGGQGAEAFF.

V is TRBV7-3 and J is TRBJ1-1; 10 bases map to TRBD1. J gave up 1 base and V 5 bases, and 4 bases lay outside the gene matches. In germline, CDR1 is SGHTA, CDR2 FQGTGA. The CDR3 is made up of 15 amino acids. CDR3 nucleotide sequence: TGTGCCAGCAGCGCAGACAGGGGGCGGAACACTGAAGCTTTCTTT. This translates into CASSADRGRNTEAFF.

V usage is TRBV12-3 or TRBV12-4 and J usage is TRBJ1-1; D possibly corresponds to TRBD1 (5 bases). With 7 bases removed from V and 3 bases from J, the gap between germline ends came to 9 bases. The CDR3 runs to 12 residues. CDR3 region: CASNGGYTEAFF. CDR3 sequence (DNA): TGTGCCAGCAACGGGGGTTACACTGAAGCTTTCTTT.

J is TRBJ2-1 and V is TRBV12-5; D possibly corresponds to TRBD2 (6 bases). From germline, CDR1 is LGHNT and CDR2 FRNRAP. V was shortened by 1 base and J by 7 bases, with 17 bases between the two germline ends. The length of the CDR3 is 16 residues. CDR3 sequence reads: CASGLGFQGGGNEQFF. Written as DNA, the CDR3 is TGTGCTAGTGGTTTGGGGTTCCAGGGAGGTGGTAATGAGCAGTTCTTC.

This chain joins TRBV29-1 and TRBJ2-7; TRBD1 matches 9 bases. CDR1 and CDR2 from the germline V gene are SQVTM and ANQGSEA. This CDR3 contains 19 residues. The junction had 19 bases not matched to a gene; V was cut back by 0 bases and J by 4 bases. CDR3 loop: CSVEDLKKGPGTGTYEQYF. The DNA for the CDR3 is TGCAGCGTTGAAGATTTAAAAAAAGGTCCTGGGACAGGGACGTACGAGCAGTACTTC.

The rearrangement joins TRBV7-9 to TRBJ2-7; perhaps TRBD2 as D (5 bases). The V end lost 1 base, the J end lost 11 bases, and 18 bases lay between the germline ends. Germline V lookup: CDR1 SEHNR, CDR2 FQNEAQ (reference sequence). CDR3 size: 14 residues. As DNA, the CDR3 is TGTGCCAGCAGCTTAGAACAGTCTAGCCGGGCGGAGTACTTC. Its translation: CASSLEQSSRAEYF. The whole variable domain, remainder taken from reference TRBV7-9 and TRBJ2-7, is DTGVSQNPRHKITKRGQNVTFRCDPISEHNRLYWYRQTLGQGPEFLTYFQNEAQLEKSRLLSDRFSAERPKGSFSTLEIQRTEQGDSAMYLCASSLEQSSRAEYFGPGTRLTVT.

This clonotype was seen a handful of times. The gene calls are TRBV25-1 and TRBJ2-7; D may match TRBD1 or TRBD2 (5 bases each). CDR1 is MGHDK and CDR2 is SYGVNS in the germline V gene. Trimming shortened V by 4 bases and J by 3 bases, and 7 bases separated the two germline ends. CDR3 length: 12 amino acids. CDR3 amino acids: CASSAGSYEQYF. The CDR3 DNA is TGTGCCAGCAGTGCAGGGAGCTACGAGCAGTACTTC.

This clonotype has a handful of counts. The V and J genes are TRBV11-2 and TRBJ2-1; D possibly corresponds to TRBD2 (5 bases). CDR1 is SGHAT and CDR2 is FQNNGV in the germline V gene. With 7 bases removed from V and 4 bases from J, the gap between germline ends came to 20 bases. The CDR3 sequence is 16 residues long. CDR3 region: CASIHPWGRTYNEQFF. The CDR3 DNA reads TGTGCCAGCATCCACCCTTGGGGAAGGACTTACAATGAGCAGTTCTTC.

This clonotype was seen a handful of times. The rearrangement joins TRBV5-1 to TRBJ2-2; D is possibly TRBD2 (6 bases). Trimming cost V 3 bases and J 4 bases, with 13 bases left between them. Germline V lookup: CDR1 SGHRS, CDR2 YFSETQ. The CDR3 covers 15 residues. Here the CDR3 DNA reads TGCGCCAGCAGCTCCGGAGGGCCAGGCACCGGGGAGCTGTTTTTT. Translation gives CASSSGGPGTGELFF.

This rearrangement joins TRBV5-1 to TRBJ2-1, with a weak D call TRBD2 (5 bases). Germline V lookup: CDR1 SGHRS, CDR2 YFSETQ. The V end was cut by 0 bases, the J end by 4 bases, with 11 bases between. CDR3 length equals 15 residues. Here the CDR3 DNA reads TGCGCCAGCAGCTTGGGAGCACGGGGTTACAATGAGCAGTTCTTC. This gives the protein CASSLGARGYNEQFF.

V usage is TRBV15 and J usage is TRBJ1-1; D is uncertain. Trimming took off 5 bases at V and 1 base at J, with 20 bases between the two ends. Germline assignment: CDR1 LNHNV and CDR2 YYDKDF (reference sequence). The CDR3 totals 17 residues. CDR3 DNA: TGTGCCACCAGCCCGGGGTACATGGGTTTGGGGAACACTGAAGCTTTCTTT. Protein product: CATSPGYMGLGNTEAFF.